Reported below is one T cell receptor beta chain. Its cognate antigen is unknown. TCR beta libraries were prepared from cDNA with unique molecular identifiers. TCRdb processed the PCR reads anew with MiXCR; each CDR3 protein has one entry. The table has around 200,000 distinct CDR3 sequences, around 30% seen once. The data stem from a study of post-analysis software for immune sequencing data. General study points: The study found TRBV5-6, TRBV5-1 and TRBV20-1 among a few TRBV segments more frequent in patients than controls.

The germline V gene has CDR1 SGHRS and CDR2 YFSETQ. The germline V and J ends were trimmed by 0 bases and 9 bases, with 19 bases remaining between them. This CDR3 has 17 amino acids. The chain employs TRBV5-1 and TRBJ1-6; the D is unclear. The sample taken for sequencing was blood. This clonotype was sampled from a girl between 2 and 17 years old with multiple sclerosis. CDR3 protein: CASSLDGRTQLRSPLHF. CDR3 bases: TGCGCCAGCAGCTTGGACGGAAGGACCCAGCTACGTTCACCCCTCCACTTT.